This TCR beta chain was sequenced in a study of lung T cells in sarcoidosis with Löfgren's syndrome. TCRdb itself ran the reads through MiXCR, one entry per CDR3 protein. This sample has 50,000 to 65,000 distinct CDR3 sequences, with less than 25% found just once. The CDR3 has 13 amino acids. V dropped 5 bases and J dropped 8; count of bases not matched to a gene: 8. The clonotype comes from a human donor with sarcoidosis (Löfgren's syndrome or another form), or a control subject (not recorded which). The gene calls are TRBV12-3 or TRBV12-4 and TRBJ1-2; 7 positions agree with TRBD1. Sequenced material: CD4+ T cells from PBMCs. The CDR3 coding sequence is TGTGCCAGCAGTCCGCGGACAGGCGGGGGCTACACCTTC. This gives the protein CASSPRTGGGYTF.